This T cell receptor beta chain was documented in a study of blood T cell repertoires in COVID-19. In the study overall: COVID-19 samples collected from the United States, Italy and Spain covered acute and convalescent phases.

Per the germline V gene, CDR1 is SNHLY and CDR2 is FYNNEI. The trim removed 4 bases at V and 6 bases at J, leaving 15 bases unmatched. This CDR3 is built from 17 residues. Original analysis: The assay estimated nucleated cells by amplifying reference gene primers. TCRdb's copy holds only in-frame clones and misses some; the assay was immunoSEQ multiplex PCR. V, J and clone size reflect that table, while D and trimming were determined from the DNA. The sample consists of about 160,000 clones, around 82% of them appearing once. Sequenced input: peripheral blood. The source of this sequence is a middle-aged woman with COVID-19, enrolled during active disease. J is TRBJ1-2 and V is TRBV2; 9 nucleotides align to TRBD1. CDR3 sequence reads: CASSVLEGQGTINGYTF. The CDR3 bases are TGTGCCAGCAGTGTACTGGAGGGACAGGGAACGATAAATGGCTACACCTTC.